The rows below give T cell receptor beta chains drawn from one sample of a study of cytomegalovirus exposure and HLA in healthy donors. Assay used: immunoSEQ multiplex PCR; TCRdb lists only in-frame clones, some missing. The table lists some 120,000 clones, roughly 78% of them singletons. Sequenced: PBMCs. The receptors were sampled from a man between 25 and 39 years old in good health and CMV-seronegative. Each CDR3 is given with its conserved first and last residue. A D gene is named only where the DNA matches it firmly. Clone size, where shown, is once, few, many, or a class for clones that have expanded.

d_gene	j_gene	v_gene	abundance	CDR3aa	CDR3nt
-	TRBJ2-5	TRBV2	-	CASRTTGETQYF	TGTGCCAGCAGGACCACCGGGGAGACCCAGTACTTC
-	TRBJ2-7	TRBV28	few	CASQGTSYEQYF	TGTGCCAGTCAGGGGACCTCCTACGAGCAGTACTTC
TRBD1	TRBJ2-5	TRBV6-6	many	CASTSGQGAQYF	TGTGCCAGCACTTCGGGACAGGGGGCCCAGTACTTC
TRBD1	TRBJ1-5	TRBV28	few	CASSPGTGPPRQPQHF	TGTGCCAGCAGTCCTGGGACAGGGCCACCCCGTCAGCCCCAGCATTTT
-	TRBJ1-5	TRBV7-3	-	CASSIPYRVPASYSNQPQHF	TGTGCCAGCAGCATACCGTACAGGGTGCCTGCCAGTTATAGCAATCAGCCCCAGCATTTT
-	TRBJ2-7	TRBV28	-	CATGEGGGPYEQYF	TGTGCCACCGGGGAAGGGGGTGGTCCCTACGAGCAGTACTTC
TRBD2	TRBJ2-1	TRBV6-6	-	CASSPRAGGTYNEQFF	TGTGCCAGCAGTCCTCGAGCGGGGGGTACCTACAATGAGCAGTTCTTC
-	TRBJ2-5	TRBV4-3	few	CASSQDRPDRYETQYF	TGCGCCAGCAGCCAAGATAGACCGGACAGATATGAGACCCAGTACTTC
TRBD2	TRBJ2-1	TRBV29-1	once	CSVVGLAVLEQFF	TGCAGCGTTGTGGGACTAGCGGTACTTGAGCAGTTCTTC
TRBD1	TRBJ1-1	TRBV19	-	CASRRRQGPGTEAFF	TGTGCCAGTAGACGACGACAGGGGCCGGGGACTGAAGCTTTCTTT
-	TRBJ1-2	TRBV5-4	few	CASNVDRSNYGYTF	TGTGCCAGCAACGTCGACAGATCTAACTATGGCTACACCTTC
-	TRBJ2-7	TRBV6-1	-	CASARPGSRYEQYF	TGTGCCAGTGCGAGGCCGGGATCGCGCTACGAGCAGTACTTC
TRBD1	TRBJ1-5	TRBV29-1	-	CSVGQGGNQPQHF	TGCAGCGTGGGACAGGGCGGCAATCAGCCCCAGCATTTT
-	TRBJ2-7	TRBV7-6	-	CASSPYLGHEQYF	TGTGCCAGCAGCCCCTACCTAGGCCACGAGCAGTACTTC
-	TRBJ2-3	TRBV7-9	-	CASSSQGYF	TGTGCCAGCAGCTCACAGGGGTATTTT
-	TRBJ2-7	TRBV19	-	CASSSSTGAYEQYF	TGTGCCAGTAGTAGCTCGACAGGAGCCTACGAGCAGTACTTC
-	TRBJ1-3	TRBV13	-	CASSLREGVNTIYF	TGTGCCAGCAGCTTACGCGAGGGTGTGAACACCATATATTTT